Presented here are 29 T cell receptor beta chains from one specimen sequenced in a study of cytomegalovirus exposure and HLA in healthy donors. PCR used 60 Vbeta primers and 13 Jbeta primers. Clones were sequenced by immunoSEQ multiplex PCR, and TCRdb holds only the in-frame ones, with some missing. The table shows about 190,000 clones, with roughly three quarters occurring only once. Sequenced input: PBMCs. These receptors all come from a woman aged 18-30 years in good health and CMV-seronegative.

CDR3 protein: CASSLKWAGGSVEQYF. The CDR3 DNA is TGTGCCAGCAGCCTCAAGTGGGCGGGGGGTTCTGTCGAGCAGTACTTC. The chain employs TRBV14 and TRBJ2-7; 8 bases agree with TRBD2. CDR1 is SGHDN and CDR2 is FVKESK in the germline V gene. After removal of 4 bases from V and 6 bases from J, the junction contained 14 bases not matched to a gene. This CDR3 is 16 amino acids long.

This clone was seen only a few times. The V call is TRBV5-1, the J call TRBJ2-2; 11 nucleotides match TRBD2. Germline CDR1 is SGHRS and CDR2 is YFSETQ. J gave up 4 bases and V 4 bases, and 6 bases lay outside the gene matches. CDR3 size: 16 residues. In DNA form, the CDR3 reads TGCGCCAGCAGCCCTTCGGGGACTAGCGGCACCGGGGAGCTGTTTTTT. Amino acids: CASSPSGTSGTGELFF.

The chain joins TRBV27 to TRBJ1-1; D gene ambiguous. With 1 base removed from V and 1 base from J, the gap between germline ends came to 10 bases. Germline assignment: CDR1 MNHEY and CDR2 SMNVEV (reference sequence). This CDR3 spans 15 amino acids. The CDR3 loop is CASSLFYRENTEAFF. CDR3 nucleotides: TGTGCCAGCAGTTTATTTTACAGAGAGAACACTGAAGCTTTCTTT.

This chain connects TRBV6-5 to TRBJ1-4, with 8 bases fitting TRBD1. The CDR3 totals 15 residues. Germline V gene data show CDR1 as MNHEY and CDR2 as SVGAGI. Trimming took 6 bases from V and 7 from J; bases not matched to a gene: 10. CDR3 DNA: TGTGCCAGCAGCTCCGGACAGGGTGTGGGTGAAAAACTGTTTTTT. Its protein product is CASSSGQGVGEKLFF.

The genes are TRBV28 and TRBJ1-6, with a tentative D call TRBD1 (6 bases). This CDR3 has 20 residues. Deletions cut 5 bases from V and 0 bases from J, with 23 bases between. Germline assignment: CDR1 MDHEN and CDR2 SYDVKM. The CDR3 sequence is CASSLIVAGARSSYNSPLHF. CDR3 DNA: TGTGCCAGCAGTCTAATAGTTGCAGGGGCGAGGAGCTCCTATAATTCACCCCTCCACTTT.

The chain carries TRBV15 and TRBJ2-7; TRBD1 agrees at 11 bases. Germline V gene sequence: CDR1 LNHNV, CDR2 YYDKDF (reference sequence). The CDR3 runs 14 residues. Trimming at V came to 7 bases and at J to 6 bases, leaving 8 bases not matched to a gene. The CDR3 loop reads CATKKSGQGGEQYF. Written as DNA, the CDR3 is TGTGCCACCAAGAAATCGGGACAGGGGGGCGAGCAGTACTTC.

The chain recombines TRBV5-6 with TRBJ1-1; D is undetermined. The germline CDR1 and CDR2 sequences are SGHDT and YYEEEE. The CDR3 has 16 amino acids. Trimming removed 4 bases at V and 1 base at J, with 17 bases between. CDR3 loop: CASSPILHHSNTEAFF. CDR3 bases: TGTGCCAGCAGCCCTATCCTCCACCACTCGAACACTGAAGCTTTCTTT. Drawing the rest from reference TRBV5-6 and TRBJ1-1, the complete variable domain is DAGVTQSPTHLIKTRGQQVTLRCSPKSGHDTVSWYQQALGQGPQFIFQYYEEEERQRGNFPDRFSGHQFPNYSSELNVNALLLGDSALYLCASSPILHHSNTEAFFGQGTRLTVV.

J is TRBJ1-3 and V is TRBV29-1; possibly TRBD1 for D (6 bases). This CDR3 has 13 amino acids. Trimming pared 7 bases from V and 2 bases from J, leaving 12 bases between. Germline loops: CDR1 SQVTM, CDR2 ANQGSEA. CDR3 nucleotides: TGCAGCGCGTACAGGGTCCCTGGAAACACCATATATTTT. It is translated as CSAYRVPGNTIYF.

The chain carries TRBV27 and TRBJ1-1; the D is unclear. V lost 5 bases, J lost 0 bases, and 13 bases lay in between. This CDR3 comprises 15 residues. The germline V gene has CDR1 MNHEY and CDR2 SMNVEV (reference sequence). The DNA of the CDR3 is TGTGCCAGCAGTCCATACGGGGATTTGAACACTGAAGCTTTCTTT. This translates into CASSPYGDLNTEAFF.

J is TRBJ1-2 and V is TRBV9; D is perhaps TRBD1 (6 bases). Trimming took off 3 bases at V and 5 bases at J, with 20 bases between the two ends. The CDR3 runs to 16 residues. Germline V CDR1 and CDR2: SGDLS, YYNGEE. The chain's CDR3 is CASSAQAGDNSYGYTF. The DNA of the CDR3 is TGTGCCAGCAGCGCCCAAGCAGGGGACAACAGTTATGGCTACACCTTC.

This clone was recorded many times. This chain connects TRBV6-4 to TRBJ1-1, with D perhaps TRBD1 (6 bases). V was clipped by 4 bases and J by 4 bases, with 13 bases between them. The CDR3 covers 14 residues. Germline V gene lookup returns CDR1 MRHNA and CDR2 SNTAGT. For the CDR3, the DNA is TGTGCCAGCAGTGCAGGGGATGGTGGCACTGAAGCTTTCTTT. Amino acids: CASSAGDGGTEAFF.

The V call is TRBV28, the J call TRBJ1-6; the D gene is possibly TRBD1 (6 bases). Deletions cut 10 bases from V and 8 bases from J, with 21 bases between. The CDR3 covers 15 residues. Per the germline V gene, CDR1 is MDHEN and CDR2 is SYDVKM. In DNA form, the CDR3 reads TGTGCCACCAGCGGTTTGGGACAACAAGATTCACCCCTCCACTTT. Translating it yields CATSGLGQQDSPLHF.

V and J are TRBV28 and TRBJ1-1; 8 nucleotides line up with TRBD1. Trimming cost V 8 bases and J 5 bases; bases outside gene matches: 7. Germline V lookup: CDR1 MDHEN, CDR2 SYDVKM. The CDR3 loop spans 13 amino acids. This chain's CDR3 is CASRSGGKTEAFF. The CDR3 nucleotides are TGTGCCAGCCGGTCAGGGGGCAAGACTGAAGCTTTCTTT.

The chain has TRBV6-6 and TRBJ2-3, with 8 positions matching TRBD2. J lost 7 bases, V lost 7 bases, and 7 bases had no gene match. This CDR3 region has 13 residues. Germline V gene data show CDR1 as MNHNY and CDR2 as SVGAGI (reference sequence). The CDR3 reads CASNAGGTYTQYF. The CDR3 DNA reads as TGTGCCAGCAATGCGGGAGGCACCTATACGCAGTATTTT.

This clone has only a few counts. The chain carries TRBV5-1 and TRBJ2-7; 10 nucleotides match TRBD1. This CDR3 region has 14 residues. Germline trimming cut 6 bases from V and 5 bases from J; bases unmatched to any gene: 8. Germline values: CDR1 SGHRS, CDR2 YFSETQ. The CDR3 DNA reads TGCGCCAGCAATCGGGGACAGGGGAGCGACGAGCAGTACTTC. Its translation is CASNRGQGSDEQYF.

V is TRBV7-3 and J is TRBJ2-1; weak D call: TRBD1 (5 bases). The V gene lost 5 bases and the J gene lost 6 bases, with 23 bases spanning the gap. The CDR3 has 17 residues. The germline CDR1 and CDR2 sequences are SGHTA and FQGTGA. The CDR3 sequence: CASSPNYPGQGRNEQFF. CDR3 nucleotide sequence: TGTGCCAGCAGCCCAAACTATCCCGGGCAGGGCCGCAATGAGCAGTTCTTC.

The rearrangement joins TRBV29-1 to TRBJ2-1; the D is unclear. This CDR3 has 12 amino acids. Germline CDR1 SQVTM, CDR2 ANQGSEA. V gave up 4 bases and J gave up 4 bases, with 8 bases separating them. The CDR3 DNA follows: TGCAGCGTTGGGGCCGTTTACAATGAGCAGTTCTTC. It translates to CSVGAVYNEQFF.

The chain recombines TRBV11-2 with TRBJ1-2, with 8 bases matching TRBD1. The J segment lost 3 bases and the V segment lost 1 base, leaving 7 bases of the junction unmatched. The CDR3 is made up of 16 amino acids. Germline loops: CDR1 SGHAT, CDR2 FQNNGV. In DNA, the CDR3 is TGTGCCAGCAGCTTAGGGGAGACAGGGGACGACTATGGCTACACCTTC. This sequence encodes CASSLGETGDDYGYTF.

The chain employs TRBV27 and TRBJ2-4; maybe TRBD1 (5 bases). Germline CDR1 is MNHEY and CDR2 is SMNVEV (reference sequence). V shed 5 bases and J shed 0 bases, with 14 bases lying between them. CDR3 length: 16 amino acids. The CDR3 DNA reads TGTGCCAGCAGTCACGGAATGGGGCTAGCCAAAAACATTCAGTACTTC. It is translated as CASSHGMGLAKNIQYF.

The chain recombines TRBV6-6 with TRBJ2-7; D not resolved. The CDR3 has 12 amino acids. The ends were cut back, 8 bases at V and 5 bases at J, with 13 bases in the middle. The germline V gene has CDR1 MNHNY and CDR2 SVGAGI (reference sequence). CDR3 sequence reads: CASLSNFHEQYF. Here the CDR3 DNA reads TGTGCCAGCCTAAGTAATTTCCACGAGCAGTACTTC.

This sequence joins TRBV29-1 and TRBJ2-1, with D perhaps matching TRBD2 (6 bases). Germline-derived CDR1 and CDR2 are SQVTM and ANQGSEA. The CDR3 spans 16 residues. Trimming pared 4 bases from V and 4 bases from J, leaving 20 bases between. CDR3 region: CSVVGGKQRLYNEQFF. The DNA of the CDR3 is TGCAGCGTTGTGGGCGGGAAGCAACGCCTATACAATGAGCAGTTCTTC.

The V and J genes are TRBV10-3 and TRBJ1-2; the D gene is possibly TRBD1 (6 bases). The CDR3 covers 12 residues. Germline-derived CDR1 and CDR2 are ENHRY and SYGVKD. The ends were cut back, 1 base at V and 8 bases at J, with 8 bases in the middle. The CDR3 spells CAISEYREGYTF. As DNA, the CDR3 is TGTGCCATCAGTGAGTACAGGGAGGGCTACACCTTC.

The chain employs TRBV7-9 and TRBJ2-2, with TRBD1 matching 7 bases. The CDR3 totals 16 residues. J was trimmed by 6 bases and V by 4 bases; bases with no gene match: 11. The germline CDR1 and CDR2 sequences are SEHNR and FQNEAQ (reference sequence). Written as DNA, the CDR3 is TGTGCCAGCAGCTCCTGGGGACAGATCGGCGCCGGGGAGCTGTTTTTT. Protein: CASSSWGQIGAGELFF.

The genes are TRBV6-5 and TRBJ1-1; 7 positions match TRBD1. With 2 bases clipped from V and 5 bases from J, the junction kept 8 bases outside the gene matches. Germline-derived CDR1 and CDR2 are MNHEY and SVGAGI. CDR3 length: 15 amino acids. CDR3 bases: TGTGCCAGCAGTTACGAGACCACAGGGGAGACTGAAGCTTTCTTT. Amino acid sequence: CASSYETTGETEAFF.

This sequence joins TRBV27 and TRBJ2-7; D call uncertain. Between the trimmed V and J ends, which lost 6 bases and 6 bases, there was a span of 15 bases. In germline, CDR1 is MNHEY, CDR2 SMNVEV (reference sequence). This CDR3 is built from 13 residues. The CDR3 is CASSLWASPEQYF. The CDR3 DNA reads TGTGCCAGCAGCCTCTGGGCATCTCCCGAGCAGTACTTC.

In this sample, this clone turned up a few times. The CDR3 bases are TGTGCCATTCGACAGGAACGAGATGGCTACACCTTC. It is translated as CAIRQERDGYTF. J is TRBJ1-2 and V is TRBV10-3; weak D call: TRBD1 (6 bases). From germline, CDR1 is ENHRY and CDR2 SYGVKD. The CDR3 consists of 12 residues. Trimming took off 9 bases at V and 6 bases at J, with 14 bases between the two ends.

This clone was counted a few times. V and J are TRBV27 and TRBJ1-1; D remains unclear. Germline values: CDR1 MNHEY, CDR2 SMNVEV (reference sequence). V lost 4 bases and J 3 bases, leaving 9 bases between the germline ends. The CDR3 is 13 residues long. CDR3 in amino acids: CASSWVGDTEAFF. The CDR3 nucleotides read TGTGCCAGCAGTTGGGTTGGAGACACTGAAGCTTTCTTT.

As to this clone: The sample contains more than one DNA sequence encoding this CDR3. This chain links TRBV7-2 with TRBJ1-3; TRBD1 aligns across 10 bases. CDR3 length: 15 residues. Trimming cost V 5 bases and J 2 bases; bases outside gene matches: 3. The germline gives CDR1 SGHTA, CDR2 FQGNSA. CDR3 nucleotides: TGTGCCAGCAGCCTCGACAGGGGGCCTGGAAACACCATATATTTT. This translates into CASSLDRGPGNTIYF.

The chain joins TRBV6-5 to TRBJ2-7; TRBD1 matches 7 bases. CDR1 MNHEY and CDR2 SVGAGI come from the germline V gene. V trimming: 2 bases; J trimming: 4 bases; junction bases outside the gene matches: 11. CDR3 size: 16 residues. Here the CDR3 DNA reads TGTGCCAGCAGTTACCAATCCGGGACAGCTTCTTACGAGCAGTACTTC. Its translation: CASSYQSGTASYEQYF.